This T cell receptor beta chain was profiled in a study of cytomegalovirus exposure and HLA in healthy donors. V gave up 2 bases and J gave up 1 base, with 10 bases separating them. The CDR3 is 15 residues long. Germline V CDR1 and CDR2: SGHAT, FQNNGV. PCR amplification relied on 60 Vbeta primers (plus 13 Jbeta primers). Clones were sequenced by immunoSEQ multiplex PCR, and TCRdb holds only the in-frame ones, with some missing. The profile shows 120,000 to 150,000 clones, 66% of them singletons. Study results and limitations: Altogether, 150 to 200 TCR beta chains were recorded as cytomegalovirus-associated.

This clone was seen a few times. The antigen is unknown. Sequenced material: PBMCs. The source is a woman aged 60-75 years in good health and CMV-seronegative. The chain employs TRBV11-2 and TRBJ2-3; perhaps TRBD2 as D (5 bases). The CDR3, as DNA: TGTGCCAGCAGCTTAAACTACGGGGGCACAGATACGCAGTATTTT. Encoded protein: CASSLNYGGTDTQYF.